The source of this T cell receptor beta chain is a study of cytomegalovirus exposure and HLA in healthy donors. With regard to this clone: What it binds is unknown.

Using immunoSEQ multiplex PCR, the repertoire was profiled, and TCRdb retains in-frame clones only, with some absent. The profile shows about 56,000 clones, roughly 89% of them singletons. Germline values: CDR1 PRHDT, CDR2 FYEKMQ (reference sequence). V was clipped by 5 bases and J by 3 bases; unmatched bases: 12. The CDR3 consists of 17 residues. Overall study findings and caveats: Under in vitro conditions, three CMV-associated chains were confirmed as specific for CMV antigens. Associated with cytomegalovirus, according to the listing, were 164 TCR beta chains. Within the roughly 120 validation repertoires, first-cohort TCR clusters tended to co-occur, according to a later analysis.

The chain links TRBV13 to TRBJ2-1; TRBD2 matches 8 bases. The sample taken for sequencing was PBMCs. This TCR was recovered from a woman aged 18-29 years in good health and CMV-seronegative. In DNA, the CDR3 is TGTGCCAGCAGCCCAGGATCTCTAGCGGGTTTCTACAATGAGCAGTTCTTC. Amino acid sequence: CASSPGSLAGFYNEQFF.